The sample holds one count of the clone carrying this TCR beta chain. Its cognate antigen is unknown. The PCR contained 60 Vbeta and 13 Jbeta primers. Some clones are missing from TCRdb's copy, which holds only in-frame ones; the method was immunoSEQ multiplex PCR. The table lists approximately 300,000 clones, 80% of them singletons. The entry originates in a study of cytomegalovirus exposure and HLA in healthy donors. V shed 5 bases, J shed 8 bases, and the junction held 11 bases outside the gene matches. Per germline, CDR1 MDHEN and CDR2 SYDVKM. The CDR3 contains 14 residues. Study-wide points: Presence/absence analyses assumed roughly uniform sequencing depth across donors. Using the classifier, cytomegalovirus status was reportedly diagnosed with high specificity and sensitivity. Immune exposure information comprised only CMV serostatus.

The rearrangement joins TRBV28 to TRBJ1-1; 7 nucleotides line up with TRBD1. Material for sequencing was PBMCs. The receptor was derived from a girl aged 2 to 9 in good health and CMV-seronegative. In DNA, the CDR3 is TGTGCCAGCAGTCCGCATCATGGGACAGCCGAAGCTTTCTTT. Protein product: CASSPHHGTAEAFF. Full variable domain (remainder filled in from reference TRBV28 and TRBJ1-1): DVKVTQSSRYLVKRTGEKVFLECVQDMDHENMFWYRQDPGLGLRLIYFSYDVKMKEKGDIPEGYSVSREKKERFSLILESASTNQTSMYLCASSPHHGTAEAFFGQGTRLTVV.